This T cell receptor beta chain originates from a study of T cells in Graves' hyperthyroidism and ophthalmopathy. Whole-study findings and limits: Blood also carried most thyroid clonotypes expanded above 0.001. Using 13 V-J features, a model discriminated ophthalmopathy from stable hyperthyroidism.

With regard to this clonotype: Its antigen is undetermined.

Researchers amplified the TCR beta CDR3 regions from RNA transcripts. The HTBI primer set drove a first-round RT-PCR of the TCR CDR3. TCRdb re-derived calls from the multiplex PCR reads in MiXCR, one entry per CDR3 protein. The profile shows about 260,000 distinct CDR3 sequences, around 20% of them singletons. The sequence derives from a man aged 30 to 39 with Graves' ophthalmopathy. The sequenced sample was blood.

In nucleotides, the CDR3 is TGTGCCAGCAGCCCTGATGAGGACAGCCGTAATTCACCCCTCCACTTT. It translates to CASSPDEDSRNSPLHF. The chain combines TRBV11-3 with TRBJ1-6, with D possibly TRBD1 on 6 matching bases. The germline V gene encodes CDR1 SGHNT and CDR2 YENEEA. The CDR3 spans 16 residues. V shed 5 bases and J shed 6 bases, with 17 bases lying between them.